This T cell receptor (beta chain) emerged from a study of cytomegalovirus exposure and HLA in healthy donors. TCRdb keeps only in-frame clones here, not all; method: immunoSEQ multiplex PCR. Among 220,000 or so clones listed, around 86% were seen once. Trimming removed 3 bases from V and 8 bases from J, with 13 bases in between. The CDR3 is 14 residues long. Germline CDR1 reads LNHDA; CDR2 reads SQIVND (reference sequence). The chain uses TRBV19 and TRBJ1-4, with D perhaps TRBD1 (5 bases). The material sequenced was PBMCs. This TCR came from a young woman in good health and CMV-seropositive. CDR3 amino acids: CASSIGQGLEKLFF. The CDR3 region has the DNA TGTGCCAGTAGTATTGGTCAGGGATTGGAAAAACTGTTTTTT. Filled out from reference TRBV19 and TRBJ1-4, the complete variable domain reads DGGITQSPKYLFRKEGQNVTLSCEQNLNHDAMYWYRQDPGQGLRLIYYSQIVNDFQKGDIAEGYSVSREKKESFPLTVTSAQKNPTAFYLCASSIGQGLEKLFFGSGTQLSVL.